This TCR beta chain was recovered during a study of T-cell reconstitution after alpha-beta-depleted transplantation in children. Researchers prepared the TCRbeta library using unique molecular identifiers, the study reports. Each CDR3 protein gets one entry after TCRdb re-called the PCR reads with MiXCR. Of about 250,000 distinct CDR3 sequences listed, under 30% were seen once; the top ten hold more than 4.5%. On this clonotype itself: Antigen unknown.

Whole-study results and caveats: Newly produced T cells mostly accounted for T-cell counts and diversity one year post-transplant.

CDR3 length: 14 residues. CDR1 and CDR2 (germline): MNHEY, SMNVEV (reference sequence). The V end lost 2 bases, the J end lost 0 bases, and 6 bases lay between the germline ends. The TCR was taken from a female patient between 2 and 15 years old who had a stem cell transplant for congenital amegakaryocytic thrombocytopenia, so the T cells may come from the graft donor. This chain connects TRBV27 to TRBJ2-3; D unclear. The specimen comprised PBMCs, mostly from graft donor cells, sampled 360 days after TCRalphabeta/CD19-depleted stem cell transplant. The CDR3 is CASSLSESTDTQYF. The CDR3 DNA is TGTGCCAGCAGTTTAAGCGAGAGCACAGATACGCAGTATTTT.